This is a list of T cell receptor beta chains from one sample in a study of identical twins. TCRdb reprocessed the 5' RACE reads with MiXCR, giving one entry per CDR3 protein. In the table there are some 190,000 distinct CDR3 sequences, about 16% of which are singletons. These same records also appear under a second study, on T cells expressing NK-cell markers.

The material sequenced was CD8+ T cells sorted from blood. These receptors were obtained from a woman aged 18-29 years in good health. The CDR3 runs from the conserved cysteine through the conserved F or W. Each record gives: J gene, V gene, D gene, clone size, CDR3 DNA, CDR3 protein. D genes are given only for firm matches. Clone size is not always given. Where it is, it says once, few, many or a class for expanded clones.

>TRBJ2-2|TRBV13|-|many
TGTGCCAGCAGCCCGGGGGAAGTCATGAACACCGGGGAGCTGTTTTTT
CASSPGEVMNTGELFF
>TRBJ2-3|TRBV20-1|-|few
TGCAGTCCCCAGTCCTTATCAGGCACAGATACGCAGTATTTT
CSPQSLSGTDTQYF
>TRBJ2-4|TRBV28|TRBD1|few
TGTGCCAGCAGCTATCCGCTGGGACAGGTGGAAAACATTCAGTACTTC
CASSYPLGQVENIQYF
>TRBJ2-7|TRBV15|TRBD2|once
TGTGCCACCAGCCGTGGGACTAGCGGACCCTACGAGCAGTACTTC
CATSRGTSGPYEQYF
>TRBJ2-1|TRBV29-1|TRBD1|-
TGCAGCGTTGAAGATCGGGGACAGGGGGCTTCCTACAATGAGCAGTTCTTC
CSVEDRGQGASYNEQFF
>TRBJ1-1|TRBV27|-|few
TGTGCCAGCAGTCAACTCACGGGGGGGCTAAACACTGAAGCTTTCTTT
CASSQLTGGLNTEAFF
>TRBJ2-7|TRBV14|-|few
TGTGCCAGCAGCCACCAGGGAACCTACGAGCAGTACTTC
CASSHQGTYEQYF
>TRBJ2-3|TRBV5-6|TRBD2|-
TGTGCCAGCAGCTTGGTAGCGGGGGACACAGATACGCAGTATTTT
CASSLVAGDTDTQYF
>TRBJ2-5|TRBV15|-|-
TGTGCCACCAGCAGAGATCTCGGTGGAGGTCCCCAGTACTTC
CATSRDLGGGPQYF
>TRBJ2-3|TRBV18|-|-
TGTGCCAGCTCCCATTGGGCCAGCACAGATACGCAGTATTTT
CASSHWASTDTQYF